The entry below describes one T cell receptor beta chain. What it binds is not known. Looked up from germline, CDR1 is KGHSH and CDR2 is LQKENI. V lost 2 bases and J lost 2; bases outside the gene matches: 6. The CDR3 spans 17 residues. Using immunoSEQ multiplex PCR, the repertoire was profiled, and TCRdb retains in-frame clones only, with some absent. Altogether around 700,000 clones are present, roughly 70% being singletons, with the ten largest covering about 1.8%. This sample was included in a study of shared clonotypes between healthy human individuals. Study results and caveats: Non-shared clonotypes showed lower generation probabilities than clonotypes common to all four donors. Rarefaction demonstrated incomplete sorted-subset sequencing despite large depth.

Sequences were obtained from memory CD4+ T cells sorted from blood. Specified subset: CD45RA-negative fraction. This TCR was sampled from a woman in her twenties or thirties in good health. The rearrangement joins TRBV18 to TRBJ2-2, with 9 bases matching TRBD1. CDR3 protein: CASSPTPGQGNTGELFF. The CDR3 region has the DNA TGTGCCAGCTCACCAACTCCGGGACAGGGAAACACCGGGGAGCTGTTTTTT.